The T cell receptor beta chain under discussion was sequenced for a study of beta chain features in type 1 diabetes. Notes on the study in general: These data did not resolve whether HLA type affects TCRB rearrangement.

The investigators reverse transcribed all of the isolated RNA, so they sequenced expressed TCRB transcripts. Naive, central memory and regulatory T cell samples produced a mean of roughly 3.8 million reads. TCRdb's table, derived via immunoSEQ multiplex PCR, lists solely in-frame clones and lacks some. The sample contains hundreds of thousands of clones, roughly a sixth of which appear only once. This clone was counted only a few times. Its antigen remains unidentified. Sequencing was carried out using naive CD4+ T cells from blood. The clonotype originates from a woman under 30 in good health.

CDR3 nucleotide sequence: TGTGCCAGCAGTTTCCGGGCCTTCTATGGCTACACCTTC. As protein: CASSFRAFYGYTF. V usage is TRBV28 and J usage is TRBJ1-2; D is unclear. Germline V gene data show CDR1 as MDHEN and CDR2 as SYDVKM. CDR3 size: 13 residues. V dropped 3 bases and J dropped 4 bases, with 9 bases sitting between them.